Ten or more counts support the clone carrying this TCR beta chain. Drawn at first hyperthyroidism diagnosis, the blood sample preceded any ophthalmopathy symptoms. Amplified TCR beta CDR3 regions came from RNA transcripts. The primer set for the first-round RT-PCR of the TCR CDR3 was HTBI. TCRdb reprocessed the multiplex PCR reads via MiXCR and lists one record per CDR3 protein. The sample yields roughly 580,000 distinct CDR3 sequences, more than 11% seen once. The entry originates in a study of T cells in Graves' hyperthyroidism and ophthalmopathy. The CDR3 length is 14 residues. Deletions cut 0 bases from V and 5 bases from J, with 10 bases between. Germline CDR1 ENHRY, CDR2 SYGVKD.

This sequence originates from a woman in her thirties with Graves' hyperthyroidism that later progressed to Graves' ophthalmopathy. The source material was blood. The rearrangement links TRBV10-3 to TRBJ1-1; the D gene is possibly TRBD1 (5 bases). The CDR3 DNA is TGTGCCATCAGTGAGTCGCGGGGGAGGACTGAAGCTTTCTTT. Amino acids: CAISESRGRTEAFF.